This T cell receptor (beta chain) was sequenced in a study of human CD8 memory T cell subsets (dated by TCRdb to about 2020). About the full investigation: TCRbeta repertoires of stem-like (TSTEM), progenitor exhausted-like (TPEX) and effector memory CD8+ T cell subsets were compared to assess their clonal relationships. TCRbeta repertoires were obtained from several donors, each contributing TSTEM, TPEX and effector memory subsets.

Paper-wide results and their limitations: Based on Chao1 estimates, TSTEM subsets appeared to have greater repertoire diversity than TPEX subsets, which could potentially reflect a broader range of specificities. TSTEM and TPEX subsets showed similarly high normalized Shannon-Wiener diversity, whereas effector memory subsets were comparatively less diverse. Only TCRbeta chains were sequenced, and repertoire comparisons rested on a handful of donors tested with paired t-tests and Bonferroni correction. The stem-like TSTEM and TPEX subsets each shared clonotypes with effector memory cells, but the TSTEM and TPEX repertoires had minimal overlap with each other, suggesting distinct antigen spectra.

Density gradient separation was used to isolate peripheral blood mononuclear cells from healthy donor buffy coats. In the study, negative magnetic separation with EasySep or MojoSort CD8+ T cell isolation kits was used to enrich total CD8+ T cells. For each subset, total RNA was extracted using an RNeasy Mini Kit from duplicate vials of some 150,000 sorted CD8+ T cells. The PBMCs were used fresh or after being cryopreserved in fetal bovine serum with around 10% DMSO. Fluorescence-activated cell sorting on a FACSAria III was used to sort the CD8+ T cell subsets to purity. CDR1 LGHNA and CDR2 YNFKEQ were looked up in the germline V gene. From the cysteine through the phenylalanine, the CDR3 covers 17 amino acids. No nucleotide data were recorded. Concerning this clonotype: No cognate antigen has been identified for it.

A Human TCR Profiling Kit was used to prepare UMI-labeled 5' RACE TCRbeta libraries. Every TCRbeta library was prepared in parallel with an identical number of PCR cycles. The paper's processing steps were these. The number of functional CDR3beta clonotypes in each TCRbeta library ranged from about 3,000 to 20,000. MIGEC 1.2.9 was used for UMI extraction and consensus assembly, with at least three reads per UMI being required. MiXCR 3.0.3 was used to extract in-frame CDR3beta repertoires. Each sample was downsampled to 42,000 randomly selected UMIs before diversity metrics were computed in VDJtools 1.2.1. Repertoire overlap metrics D, R and F2 were calculated in VDJtools for the top 3,000 clones of each sample pair. Reads reprocessed by TCRdb are summarized as one entry per CDR3 protein sequence, and DNA is absent. These V and J calls rely on TCRdb rather than the paper's analysis. The sample's table lists a count of around 4,900 distinct CDR3 sequences. The ten largest account for 35% to 45% of the sample.

The rearrangement joined TRBV4-2 to TRBJ2-3. Sequenced: CD8+ T cells from PBMCs. The TCR originated in a human donor in good health. The CDR3 protein: CASSQGRGGVGTDTQYF.